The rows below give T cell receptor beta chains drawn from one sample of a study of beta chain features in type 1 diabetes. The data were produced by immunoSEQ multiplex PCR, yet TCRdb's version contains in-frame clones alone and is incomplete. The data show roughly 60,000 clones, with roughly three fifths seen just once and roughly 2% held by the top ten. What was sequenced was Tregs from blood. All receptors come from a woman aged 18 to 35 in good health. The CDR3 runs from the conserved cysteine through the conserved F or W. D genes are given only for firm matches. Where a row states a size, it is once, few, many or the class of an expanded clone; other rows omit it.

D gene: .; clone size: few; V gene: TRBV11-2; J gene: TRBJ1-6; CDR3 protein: CASSLFREGSPLHF; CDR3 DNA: TGTGCCAGCAGCCTCTTCAGGGAGGGCTCACCCCTCCACTTT
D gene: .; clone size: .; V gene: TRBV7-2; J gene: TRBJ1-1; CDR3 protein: CASSSLSGLSTEAFF; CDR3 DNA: TGTGCCAGCAGCTCCCTGAGCGGTCTTAGCACTGAAGCTTTCTTT
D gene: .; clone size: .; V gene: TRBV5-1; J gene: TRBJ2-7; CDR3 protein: CAARQGNEQYF; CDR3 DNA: TGCGCCGCCCGCCAGGGGAACGAGCAGTACTTC
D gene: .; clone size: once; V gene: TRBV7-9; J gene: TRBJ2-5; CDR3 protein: CASSLGTIETQYF; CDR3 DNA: TGTGCCAGCAGCTTAGGGACTATCGAGACCCAGTACTTC
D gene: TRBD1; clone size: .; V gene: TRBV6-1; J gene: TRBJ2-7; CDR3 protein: CASSPGTGNYEQYF; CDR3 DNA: TGTGCCAGCAGTCCCGGGACAGGGAATTACGAGCAGTACTTC
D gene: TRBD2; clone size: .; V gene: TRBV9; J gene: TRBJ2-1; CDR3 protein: CASSPGPGTSGGNEQFF; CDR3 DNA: TGTGCCAGCAGCCCCGGCCCCGGGACTAGCGGGGGCAATGAGCAGTTCTTC
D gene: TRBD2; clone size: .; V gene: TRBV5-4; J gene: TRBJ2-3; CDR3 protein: CASSIGLAGDTDTQYF; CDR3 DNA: TGTGCCAGCAGCATCGGACTAGCGGGAGACACAGATACGCAGTATTTT
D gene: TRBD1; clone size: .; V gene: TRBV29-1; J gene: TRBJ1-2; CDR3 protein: CSVMTGRGYTF; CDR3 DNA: TGCAGCGTTATGACAGGGAGAGGCTACACCTTC
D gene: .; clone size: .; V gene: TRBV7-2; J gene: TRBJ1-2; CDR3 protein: CASSLLLEGEGYTF; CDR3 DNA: TGTGCCAGCAGCTTACTATTGGAAGGGGAAGGCTACACCTTC
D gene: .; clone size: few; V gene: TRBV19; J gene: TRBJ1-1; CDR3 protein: CASSSGWEIDTEAFF; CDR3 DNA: TGTGCCAGTAGCTCAGGGTGGGAAATAGACACTGAAGCTTTCTTT
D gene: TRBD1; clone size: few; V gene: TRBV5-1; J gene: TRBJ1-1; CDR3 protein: CASSPGQGGTEAFF; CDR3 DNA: TGCGCCAGCAGCCCCGGACAGGGAGGCACTGAAGCTTTCTTT
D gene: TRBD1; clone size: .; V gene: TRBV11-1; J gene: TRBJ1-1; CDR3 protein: CASSRTGGQTEAFF; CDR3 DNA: TGTGCCAGCAGCCGGACAGGGGGCCAGACTGAAGCTTTCTTT
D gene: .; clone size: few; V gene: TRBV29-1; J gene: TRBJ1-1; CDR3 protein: CGTGQMNTEAFF; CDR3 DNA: TGCGGTACCGGACAGATGAACACTGAAGCTTTCTTT
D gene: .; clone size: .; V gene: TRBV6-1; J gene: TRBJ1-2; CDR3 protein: CASTEGTGRGYTF; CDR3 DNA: TGTGCCAGCACCGAAGGAACAGGGAGAGGCTACACCTTC
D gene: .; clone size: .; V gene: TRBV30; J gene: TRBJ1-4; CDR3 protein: CAWRGNRPTNEKLFF; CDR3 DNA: TGTGCCTGGAGGGGAAACAGGCCCACTAATGAAAAACTGTTTTTT
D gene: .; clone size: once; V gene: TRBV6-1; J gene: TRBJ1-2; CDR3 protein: CASSQGTDVYGYTF; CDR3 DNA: TGTGCCAGCAGTCAGGGGACGGATGTCTATGGCTACACCTTC
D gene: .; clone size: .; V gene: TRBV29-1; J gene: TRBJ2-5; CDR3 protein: CSVETGAQETQYF; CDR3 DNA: TGCAGCGTTGAAACGGGTGCACAAGAGACCCAGTACTTC
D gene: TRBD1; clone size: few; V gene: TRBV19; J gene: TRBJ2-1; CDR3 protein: CASNHQGAQDDEQFF; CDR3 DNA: TGTGCCAGTAATCACCAGGGGGCGCAGGATGATGAGCAGTTCTTC
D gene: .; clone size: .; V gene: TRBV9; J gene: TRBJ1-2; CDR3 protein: CASSVGTQPRYGYTF; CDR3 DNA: TGTGCCAGCAGCGTTGGGACTCAACCCCGCTATGGCTACACCTTC
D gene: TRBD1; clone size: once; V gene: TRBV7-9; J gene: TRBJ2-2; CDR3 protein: CASSPRTGGTGELFF; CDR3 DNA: TGTGCCAGCAGCCCACGGACAGGGGGCACCGGGGAGCTGTTTTTT
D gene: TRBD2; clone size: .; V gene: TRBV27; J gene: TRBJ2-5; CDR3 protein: CASSLGASGQETQYF; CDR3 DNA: TGTGCCAGCAGTCTAGGGGCTAGCGGCCAAGAGACCCAGTACTTC
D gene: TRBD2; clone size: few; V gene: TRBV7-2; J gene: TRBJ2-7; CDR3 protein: CASSLDGGGPEQYF; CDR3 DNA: TGTGCCAGCAGCTTAGATGGCGGGGGGCCAGAGCAGTACTTC
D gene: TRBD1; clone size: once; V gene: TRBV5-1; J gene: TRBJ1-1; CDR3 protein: CASSRGKTEAFF; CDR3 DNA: TGCGCCAGTAGCAGGGGGAAGACTGAAGCTTTCTTT
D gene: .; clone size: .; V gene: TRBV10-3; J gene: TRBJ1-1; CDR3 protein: CASRDTEAFF; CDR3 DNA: TGTGCCAGCCGGGACACCGAAGCTTTCTTT